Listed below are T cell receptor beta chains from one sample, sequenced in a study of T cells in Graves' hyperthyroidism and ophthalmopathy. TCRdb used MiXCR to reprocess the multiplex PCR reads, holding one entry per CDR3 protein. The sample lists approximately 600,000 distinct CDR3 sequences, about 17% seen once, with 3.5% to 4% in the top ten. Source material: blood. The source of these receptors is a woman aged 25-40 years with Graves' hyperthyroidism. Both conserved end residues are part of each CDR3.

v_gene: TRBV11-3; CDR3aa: CASSYQERSTEAFF
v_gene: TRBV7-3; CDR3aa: CASSLRTGAGANVLTF
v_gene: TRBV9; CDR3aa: CASSPGTTITDTQYF
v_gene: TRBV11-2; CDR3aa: CASSQTSGSDNEQFF
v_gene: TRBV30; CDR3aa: CAWRKRGGAEAFF
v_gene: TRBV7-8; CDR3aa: CASSLGTVNEQFF
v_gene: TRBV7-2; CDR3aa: CASTTGTASTTRIPYEQFF
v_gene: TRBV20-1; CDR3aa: CSASHGGRGLYEQYF
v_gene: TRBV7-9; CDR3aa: CPSSLGRRFTEAFF
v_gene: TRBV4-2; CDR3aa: CASTQDLTSGTYEQYF
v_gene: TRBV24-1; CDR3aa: CAIAPQGSGELFF
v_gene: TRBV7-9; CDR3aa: CASSLGGRENSPLHF
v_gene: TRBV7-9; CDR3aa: CANSLEIRAAEAFF
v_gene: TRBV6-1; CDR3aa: CASRQTGTGVNYEQYF
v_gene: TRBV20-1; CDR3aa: CSAGMGRIYEQYF
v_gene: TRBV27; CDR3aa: CASSAGLARDISYNEQFF
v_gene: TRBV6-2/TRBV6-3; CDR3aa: CASYRGKNTEAFF
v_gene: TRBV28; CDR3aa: CASSPWTGRNTEAFF
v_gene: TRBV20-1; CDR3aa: CSASPHRAQETQYF
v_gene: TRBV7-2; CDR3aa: CASSYPTSGHRSSYNEQFF
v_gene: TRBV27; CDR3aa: CASSLSRVMNTEAFF
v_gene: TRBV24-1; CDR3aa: CATSDSADTQYF
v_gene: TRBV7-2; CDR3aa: CASSWTVNTEAFF